Sequencing of this T cell receptor (beta chain) was carried out in a study of blood T cell repertoires in COVID-19. This CDR3 has 15 residues. Germline V CDR1 and CDR2: MNHEY, SVGAGI. V was cut by 0 bases and J by 7 bases, with 15 bases left in between. As handled by the study authors: Estimated nucleated cell counts came from reference gene primer amplification. The table came from immunoSEQ multiplex PCR; TCRdb's copy has only in-frame clones and leaves some out. V, J and clone size reflect that table, while D and trimming were determined from the DNA. This table holds around 330,000 clones, about nine tenths found once. Study members were between roughly 18 and 100 years old and lived in over 20 US regions. Cohort 3 recovered donors had two negative PCRs, clearance, or symptom resolution.

The chain uses TRBV6-5 and TRBJ1-2, with a weak D call TRBD1 (6 bases). The sequence came from a man in his 60s who had recovered from COVID-19. What was sequenced was PBMCs or T cells enriched from blood (not recorded which). In DNA form, the CDR3 reads TGTGCCAGCAGTTACTCGCCACAGGGTGGCATTGGCTACACCTTC. Translation: CASSYSPQGGIGYTF.